The entry below gives a single T cell receptor beta chain sequence along with its context. The entry originates in a study of T cell changes during pregnancy in multiple sclerosis. Using immunoSEQ multiplex PCR, the repertoire was profiled, and TCRdb retains in-frame clones only, with some absent. The profile shows 14,000 to 15,000 clones, around 86% of them singletons. This CDR3 is 13 amino acids long. Losses at the gene ends were 2 bases for V and 5 bases for J; bases not matched to a gene: 3. Germline V lookup: CDR1 SGHNT, CDR2 YYREEE (reference sequence). The starting material was CD8+ T cells from peripheral blood mononuclear cells, obtained in the first trimester of pregnancy. This sequence originates from a female donor with multiple sclerosis, enrolled in a pregnancy study. The rearrangement joins TRBV5-4 to TRBJ1-1, with 7 nucleotides matching TRBD1. The CDR3 DNA is TGTGCCAGCAGCTTACAGGGGCAAACTGAAGCTTTCTTT. Amino acid sequence: CASSLQGQTEAFF.